A single sample gave rise to the 22 T cell receptor beta chains below, sequenced in a study of T cells in Graves' hyperthyroidism and ophthalmopathy. RNA transcripts yielded amplified TCR beta CDR3 regions. Initially, a first-round RT-PCR of the TCR CDR3 employed the HTBI primer set. Each CDR3 protein gets one entry after TCRdb re-called the multiplex PCR reads with MiXCR. This sample carries about 560,000 distinct CDR3 sequences, 16% of them seen once, and the ten largest clones take 18%. The material sequenced was blood. These receptors were obtained from a woman aged 18-35 years with Graves' hyperthyroidism.

This clonotype was seen a few times. Here the CDR3 DNA reads TGTGCCATCACCCCAGGAATTAACTATGGCTACACCTTC. Amino acids: CAITPGINYGYTF. The V and J genes are TRBV10-3 and TRBJ1-2; D is undetermined. CDR1 and CDR2 (germline): ENHRY, SYGVKD. The CDR3 sequence is 13 residues long. V was pared by 7 bases and J by 1 base, with 10 bases between.

V gene TRBV20-1 combines with J gene TRBJ2-1, with TRBD1 matching over 7 bases. There are 13 residues in the CDR3. With V trimmed by 6 bases and J by 6 bases, 8 bases remained unmatched. Per germline, CDR1 DFQATT and CDR2 SNEGSKA (reference sequence). The CDR3 sequence: CSARTGTVNEQFF. Written as DNA, the CDR3 is TGCAGTGCGAGAACGGGGACAGTCAATGAGCAGTTCTTC.

The chain links TRBV20-1 to TRBJ1-1; D is perhaps TRBD1 (6 bases). V lost 6 bases to trimming and J lost 5 bases, with 19 bases between them. Per germline, CDR1 DFQATT and CDR2 SNEGSKA (reference sequence). The CDR3 runs to 14 residues. The CDR3 here is CSATETGWGTEAFF. In DNA form, the CDR3 reads TGCAGTGCGACCGAAACAGGGTGGGGTACTGAAGCTTTCTTT.

The J gene is TRBJ2-2, the V gene TRBV27; D is tentatively TRBD1 or TRBD2 (5 bases each). V was trimmed by 7 bases and J by 0 bases, leaving 15 bases between them. The CDR3 contains 16 residues. The germline V gene encodes CDR1 MNHEY and CDR2 SMNVEV (reference sequence). CDR3 residues: CASKRSGASNTGELFF. CDR3 sequence (DNA): TGTGCCAGCAAAAGGTCCGGGGCTTCGAACACCGGGGAGCTGTTTTTT.

In its sample, this clonotype was seen many times. This chain joins TRBV3-1 and TRBJ1-1; 8 bases agree with TRBD1. Germline lookup yields CDR1 LGHDT and CDR2 YNNKEL (reference sequence). The CDR3 has 15 residues. After removal of 2 bases from V and 11 bases from J, the junction contained 13 bases not matched to a gene. CDR3 sequence (DNA): TGTGCCAGCAGCCAACCCGGACAGGGCTGGATGGGCGCTTTCTTT. Translation: CASSQPGQGWMGAFF.

This clonotype was seen ten or more times. The chain combines TRBV28 with TRBJ1-1; 7 bases match TRBD1. J lost 5 bases, V lost 5 bases, and 11 bases had no gene match. Germline V lookup: CDR1 MDHEN, CDR2 SYDVKM. CDR3 length equals 15 residues. CDR3 nucleotides: TGTGCCAGCAGTCCCCGGACAGGCTCAACAACTGAAGCTTTCTTT. It specifies CASSPRTGSTTEAFF.

This clonotype showed up just a few times. The rearrangement links TRBV6-5 to TRBJ1-1, with TRBD1 identical over 7 bases. J lost 6 bases, V lost 4 bases, and 11 bases had no gene match. The CDR3 has 15 amino acids. Germline V lookup: CDR1 MNHEY, CDR2 SVGAGI. The CDR3 region has the DNA TGTGCCAGCAGTTTGACTCAGGGTACAGGGGCTGAAGCTTTCTTT. Its translation: CASSLTQGTGAEAFF.

A single count supports this clonotype. A junction boundary mismatches the germline segment, possibly from a read error. The V and J genes are TRBV19 and TRBJ2-1; 12 bases are a match to TRBD2. Germline loops: CDR1 LNHDA, CDR2 SQIVND (reference sequence). CDR3 size: 17 residues. The CDR3 sequence is CASSIGRGLAGYNEQFF. CDR3 sequence (DNA): TGTGCCAGTAGTATAGGAAGGGGACTAGCGGGTTACAATGAGCAATTCTTC.

This clonotype was detected only a few times. V is TRBV9 and J is TRBJ1-2, with a possible D match to TRBD1 (5 bases). This CDR3 comprises 15 residues. The germline CDR1 and CDR2 sequences are SGDLS and YYNGEE. Trimming took off 3 bases at V and 2 bases at J, with 14 bases between the two ends. The chain's CDR3 is CASSARGGLNYGYTF. As DNA, the CDR3 is TGTGCCAGCAGCGCCCGGGGGGGACTAAACTATGGCTACACCTTC.

The rearrangement uses TRBV5-8 and TRBJ1-1; TRBD1 might be the D (5 bases). The V end lost 9 bases, the J end lost 1 base, and 19 bases lay between the germline ends. The CDR3 runs to 15 residues. Germline lookup yields CDR1 SGHTS and CDR2 YDEGEE. The CDR3 region is CAIYRLQESNTEAFF. CDR3 DNA sequence: TGTGCCATATACCGCCTACAGGAATCGAACACTGAAGCTTTCTTT.

The V call is TRBV19, the J call TRBJ1-5; D not certain. Per germline, CDR1 LNHDA and CDR2 SQIVND (reference sequence). The CDR3 runs to 16 residues. Trimming pared 3 bases from V and 1 base from J, leaving 13 bases between. CDR3 sequence (DNA): TGTGCCAGTAGTATCGTGGAGGACTTCAGCAATCAGCCCCAGCATTTT. It encodes CASSIVEDFSNQPQHF.

This clonotype turned up a few times. This chain connects TRBV27 to TRBJ2-5, with TRBD2 identical over 7 bases. V was pared by 8 bases and J by 2 bases, with 14 bases of the junction left unmatched. This CDR3 is built from 16 residues. Germline V gene lookup returns CDR1 MNHEY and CDR2 SMNVEV (reference sequence). The CDR3 sequence is CASAPLWRERQETQYF. The CDR3 DNA is TGTGCCAGCGCCCCCCTGTGGCGGGAGCGGCAAGAGACCCAGTACTTC.

The count of this clonotype is one. V and J are TRBV18 and TRBJ2-2; 7 bases line up with TRBD2. This CDR3 spans 17 amino acids. V lost 3 bases to trimming and J lost 0 bases; unmatched junction nucleotides: 7. CDR1 is KGHSH and CDR2 is LQKENI in the germline V gene. This chain's CDR3 is CASSPRPGGSNTGELFF. The CDR3 DNA follows: TGTGCCAGCTCACCGAGGCCCGGGGGGTCGAACACCGGGGAGCTGTTTTTT.

This clonotype was detected a few times. The V call is TRBV4-1, the J call TRBJ2-3, with D possibly TRBD2 on 6 matching bases. The germline V and J ends were trimmed by 0 bases and 6 bases, with 13 bases remaining between them. The CDR3 covers 15 residues. Germline lookup yields CDR1 MGHRA and CDR2 YSYEKL. This chain's CDR3 is CASSQDGAGRDTQYF. The CDR3 bases are TGCGCCAGCAGCCAAGACGGGGCGGGGAGGGATACGCAGTATTTT.

A remark on this clonotype: A much larger clone differs from this one at a single base, so this may be a read error. V gene TRBV27 combines with J gene TRBJ1-5, with a tentative D call TRBD1 (5 bases). The CDR3 is 20 amino acids. CDR1 and CDR2 (germline): MNHEY, SMNVEV (reference sequence). The CDR3 loop is CVSSSASKVQGLGINQPQHF. The CDR3 region has the DNA TGTGTCAGCAGTTCCGCATCGAAAGTTCAGGGTCTAGGGATCAATCAGCCCCAGCATTTT.

A remark on this clonotype: This may arise from a read error, as a much more abundant clone is one base away. The chain is built from TRBV7-6 and TRBJ2-7; 10 positions match TRBD2. Germline lookup yields CDR1 SGHVS and CDR2 FNYEAQ. This CDR3 is built from 14 residues. CDR3 amino acids: CVSSLAGGFDEQYF. The CDR3 bases are TGTGTCAGCAGTTTAGCGGGGGGATTTGACGAGCAGTACTTC.

Ten or more counts support this clonotype. The chain employs TRBV29-1 and TRBJ1-1; D is unclear. This CDR3 is built from 12 residues. The germline gives CDR1 SQVTM, CDR2 ANQGSEA. Trimming removed 1 base from V and 5 bases from J, with 8 bases in between. The CDR3 nucleotides read TGCAGCGTTGAAGCTAAGGATACTGAAGCTTTCTTT. Amino acids: CSVEAKDTEAFF.

This clonotype was found many times. J is TRBJ1-1 and V is TRBV11-2; possibly TRBD1 for D (6 bases). V was trimmed by 4 bases and J by 3 bases, leaving 15 bases between them. The CDR3 is made up of 15 amino acids. Looked up from germline, CDR1 is SGHAT and CDR2 is FQNNGV. In DNA form, the CDR3 reads TGTGCCAGCAGCTACATCTACAGGGCTTACACTGAAGCTTTCTTT. It is translated as CASSYIYRAYTEAFF.

The chain recombines TRBV7-9 with TRBJ1-2; D not certain. This CDR3 is built from 12 residues. Deletions cut 5 bases from V and 3 bases from J, with 7 bases between. From germline, CDR1 is SEHNR and CDR2 FQNEAQ (reference sequence). Here the CDR3 DNA reads TGTGCCAGCAGCCCACATGACTATGGCTACACCTTC. Translated, it gives CASSPHDYGYTF.

This clonotype occurred a few times. The rearrangement joins TRBV19 to TRBJ1-1; 8 bases agree with TRBD1. Germline trimming cut 10 bases from V and 3 bases from J; bases unmatched to any gene: 16. Germline CDR1 reads LNHDA; CDR2 reads SQIVND (reference sequence). This CDR3 comprises 16 residues. CDR3 bases: TGTGCCACCAACCCCAACAGGGGGGGGTGGGACACTGAAGCTTTCTTT. Translation gives CATNPNRGGWDTEAFF.

In this sample, this clonotype turned up many times. V gene TRBV7-3 combines with J gene TRBJ2-1; maybe TRBD2 (7 bases). The V end was cut by 0 bases, the J end by 8 bases, with 17 bases between. CDR3 length equals 16 residues. Per the germline V gene, CDR1 is SGHTA and CDR2 is FQGTGA. The CDR3 reads CASSLTGGAVGDEQFF. Written as DNA, the CDR3 is TGTGCCAGCAGCTTAACGGGGGGGGCTGTTGGCGATGAGCAGTTCTTC.

The chain links TRBV7-2 to TRBJ2-7; D might be TRBD2 (7 bases). Germline V gene data show CDR1 as SGHTA and CDR2 as FQGNSA. V shed 7 bases and J shed 4 bases, with 14 bases lying between them. CDR3 length: 13 residues. The CDR3 DNA is TGTGCCAGCAAGCGGGACATATCTTACGAGCAGTACTTC. This codes for CASKRDISYEQYF.